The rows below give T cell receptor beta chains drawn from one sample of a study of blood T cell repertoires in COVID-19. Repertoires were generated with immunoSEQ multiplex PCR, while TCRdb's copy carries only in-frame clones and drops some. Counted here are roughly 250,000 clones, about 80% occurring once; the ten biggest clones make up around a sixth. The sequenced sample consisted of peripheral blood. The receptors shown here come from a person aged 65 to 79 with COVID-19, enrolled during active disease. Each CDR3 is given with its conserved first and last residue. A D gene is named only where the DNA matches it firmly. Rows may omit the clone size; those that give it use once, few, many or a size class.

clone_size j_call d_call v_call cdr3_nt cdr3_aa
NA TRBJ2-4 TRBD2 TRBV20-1 TGCAGTGCTAGTGGACTAGCGGCCACGCTAGGGACCAAAAACATTCAGTACTTC CSASGLAATLGTKNIQYF
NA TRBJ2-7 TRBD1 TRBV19 TGTGCCAGTAGTACGGTCGGGACAGCGACCTACGAGCAGTACTTC CASSTVGTATYEQYF
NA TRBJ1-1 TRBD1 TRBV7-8 TGTGCCAGCAGCTTAGGCCCGGGTCCCGGGACAGGGGTGAACACTGAAGCTTTCTTT CASSLGPGPGTGVNTEAFF
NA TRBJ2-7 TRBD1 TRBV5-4 TGTGCCAGCAGCTTGGCGGGACAGGGTCTGAACGAGCAGTACTTC CASSLAGQGLNEQYF
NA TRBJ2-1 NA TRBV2 TGTGCCAGCAGCGCCACCACTGTGTACTCCTACAATGAGCAGTTCTTC CASSATTVYSYNEQFF
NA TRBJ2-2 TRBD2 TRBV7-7 TGTGCCAGCAGCTTAGCGGGAGGGTTCGTCGGGGAGCTGTTTTTT CASSLAGGFVGELFF
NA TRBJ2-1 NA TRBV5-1 TGCGCCAGCAGCCCGAACAGGGACCACGGGTTCTTC CASSPNRDHGFF
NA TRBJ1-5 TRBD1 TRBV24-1 TGTGCCACCAGTGACTCTCTCGAGAAGCAGGGACAGGGGCCCTTTGGCCAGCCCCAGCATTTT CATSDSLEKQGQGPFGQPQHF
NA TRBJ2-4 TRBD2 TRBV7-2 TGTGCCAGCAGCGAAGGGGCGGGAGGGCCGAGGGACATTCAGTACTTC CASSEGAGGPRDIQYF
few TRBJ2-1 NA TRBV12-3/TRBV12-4 TGTGCCAGCAGTTATTTGCGGATAAGCGAGCAGTTCTTC CASSYLRISEQFF
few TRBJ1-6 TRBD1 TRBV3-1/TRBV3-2 TGTGCCAGCAGCCACGGAGGGACAGGATATAATTCACCCCTCCACTTT CASSHGGTGYNSPLHF
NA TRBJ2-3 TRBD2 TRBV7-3 TGTGCCAGCAGCTCCGTAGCGGGGGGTTTGACAGATACGCAGTATTTT CASSSVAGGLTDTQYF
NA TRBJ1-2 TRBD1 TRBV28 TGTGCCAGCTCAAGTCCGGGACAGCCACCCTATGGCTACACCTTC CASSSPGQPPYGYTF
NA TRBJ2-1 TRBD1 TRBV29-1 TGCAGCGTTGTGGGGTTGATGGACAGGGTTATATACAATGAGCAGTTCTTC CSVVGLMDRVIYNEQFF
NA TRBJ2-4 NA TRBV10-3 TGTGCCATCAGTGACGACAGGGGAGGGCGGGCCAAAAACATTCAGTACTTC CAISDDRGGRAKNIQYF
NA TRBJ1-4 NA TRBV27 TGTGCCAGCAGTTCCGATGGCCGGGGGGGTGAAAAACTGTTTTTT CASSSDGRGGEKLFF
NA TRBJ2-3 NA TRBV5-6 TGTGCCAGCAGCTTCAGGGGGGTCCGTGGGAATACGCAGTATTTT CASSFRGVRGNTQYF